Presented here are 31 T cell receptor beta chains from one specimen sequenced in a study of cytomegalovirus exposure and HLA in healthy donors (dated 2017 in TCRdb). The library was prepared using the immunoSEQ multiplex PCR assay. For the multiplex PCR, a mixture combining 60 forward primers for TCR Vbeta segments and 13 reverse primers for TCR Jbeta segments was used. TCRdb's version of the immuneACCESS table is confined to in-frame rearrangements and falls short of the full clone set. An unresolved V gene accounts for under half of the shortfall where checked; the remainder is of unknown origin. The sample's clone listing holds under 250,000 clones. The ten largest make up more than 0.95% of the sample. Source material: PBMCs. These receptors all come from a girl under 10 years old in good health and CMV-seropositive.

The genes are TRBV6-1 and TRBJ1-5, with D tentatively TRBD1 (5 bases). Trimming removed 2 bases from V and 6 bases from J, with 11 bases in between. The germline V gene encodes CDR1 MNHNS and CDR2 SASEGT. CDR3 length: 14 residues. This CDR3 is CASSERGGGQPQHF. The CDR3 DNA follows: TGTGCCAGCAGTGAACGTGGGGGGGGTCAGCCCCAGCATTTT.

The chain links TRBV6-1 to TRBJ1-1; D unresolved. Germline V gene data show CDR1 as MNHNS and CDR2 as SASEGT. The CDR3 spans 13 residues. V shed 7 bases and J shed 5 bases, with 14 bases lying between them. The CDR3 sequence: CASTEGSRTEAFF. CDR3 sequence (DNA): TGTGCCAGCACCGAGGGCAGTAGAACTGAAGCTTTCTTT.

The CDR3 loop is CASSLGWLGGGETQYF. CDR3 bases: TGTGCCAGCAGCTTAGGATGGTTAGGGGGAGGGGAGACCCAGTACTTC. This sequence joins TRBV7-2 and TRBJ2-5; TRBD2 is a possible D gene (7 bases). With 1 base removed from V and 5 bases from J, the gap between germline ends came to 17 bases. The CDR3 loop spans 16 amino acids. CDR1 is SGHTA and CDR2 is FQGNSA in the germline V gene.

The V and J genes are TRBV28 and TRBJ2-5; tentative D call: TRBD1 (7 bases). CDR1 is MDHEN and CDR2 is SYDVKM in the germline V gene. Trimming took 1 base from V and 5 from J, leaving 11 bases between them. This CDR3 region has 14 residues. CDR3 coding DNA: TGTGCCAGCAGTTTATCAGGGGGGACCGAGACCCAGTACTTC. Residues: CASSLSGGTETQYF.

V usage is TRBV11-2 and J usage is TRBJ2-2; D is unclear. The germline V gene encodes CDR1 SGHAT and CDR2 FQNNGV. V lost 0 bases and J 7 bases, leaving 6 bases between the germline ends. The CDR3 consists of 13 residues. The CDR3 loop reads CASSLELVGELFF. In nucleotides, the CDR3 is TGTGCCAGCAGCTTAGAGCTAGTCGGGGAGCTGTTTTTT.

The chain uses TRBV5-1 and TRBJ2-3; TRBD1 agrees at 7 bases. Germline V gene sequence: CDR1 SGHRS, CDR2 YFSETQ. The CDR3 consists of 18 residues. The junction had 13 bases not matched to a gene; V was cut back by 0 bases and J by 3 bases. The CDR3 region is CASSLATRTGLGTDTQYF. CDR3 DNA: TGCGCCAGCAGCTTGGCCACCCGGACAGGTCTAGGAACAGATACGCAGTATTTT.

The V call is TRBV28, the J call TRBJ1-5; D gene uncertain. The V gene's germline CDR1 is MDHEN and CDR2 SYDVKM. Trimming took 5 bases from V and 6 from J, leaving 11 bases between them. The CDR3 is 13 amino acids. CDR3 protein: CASSPSRGQPQHF. CDR3 in DNA: TGTGCCAGCAGTCCCTCGAGAGGTCAGCCCCAGCATTTT.

The V and J genes are TRBV7-2 and TRBJ1-6; D unresolved. CDR3 length: 17 residues. V was pared by 5 bases and J by 7 bases, with 21 bases between. Germline CDR1 SGHTA, CDR2 FQGNSA. Written as DNA, the CDR3 is TGTGCCAGCAGCGTCAGGCCAGGTTTTTGGTCGAATTCACCCCTCCACTTT. Protein: CASSVRPGFWSNSPLHF.

The V call is TRBV6-1, the J call TRBJ1-4; maybe TRBD1 (6 bases). The V end lost 4 bases, the J end lost 7 bases, and 16 bases lay between the germline ends. The germline V gene encodes CDR1 MNHNS and CDR2 SASEGT. There are 15 residues in the CDR3. CDR3 bases: TGTGCCAGCAGTGGCCTACAGGGTCGGGGTGAAAAACTGTTTTTT. Translated: CASSGLQGRGEKLFF.

This sequence joins TRBV28 and TRBJ1-2; 8 bases agree with TRBD1. Germline trimming cut 7 bases from V and 8 bases from J; bases unmatched to any gene: 18. The length of the CDR3 is 16 residues. Germline CDR1 is MDHEN and CDR2 is SYDVKM. The CDR3 nucleotides read TGTGCCAGCACCATCCCACTAAAACAGGGGGAGGGAGGCTACACCTTC. Translating gives CASTIPLKQGEGGYTF.

The chain is built from TRBV6-5 and TRBJ1-1; 12 bases agree with TRBD1. Germline lookup yields CDR1 MNHEY and CDR2 SVGAGI. V dropped 6 bases and J dropped 1; count of bases not matched to a gene: 3. This CDR3 has 15 residues. CDR3 region: CASRGQGAGNTEAFF. The CDR3 nucleotides read TGTGCCAGCAGGGGACAGGGGGCAGGGAACACTGAAGCTTTCTTT.

The chain employs TRBV11-2 and TRBJ1-4; D uncertain. The CDR3 is 16 residues long. Germline-derived CDR1 and CDR2 are SGHAT and FQNNGV. V lost 5 bases to trimming and J lost 0 bases, with 13 bases between them. The CDR3: CASSPHYMATNEKLFF. The CDR3, as DNA: TGTGCCAGCAGCCCACACTATATGGCAACTAATGAAAAACTGTTTTTT.

As regards this clone: An end of the junction differs from the germline gene, which may be a read error. The chain carries TRBV7-7 and TRBJ2-5, with D perhaps TRBD2 (5 bases). The CDR3 is 14 residues long. The germline V gene has CDR1 SSHAT and CDR2 FNYEAQ (reference sequence). In DNA, the CDR3 is TGTGCTAGCAGCCCCCCCGGTCGGGGAGCGGCCCAGTACTTC. This translates into CASSPPGRGAAQYF. Full variable domain (remainder filled in from reference TRBV7-7 and TRBJ2-5): GAGVSQSPRYKVTKRGQDVTLRCDPISSHATLYWYQQALGQGPEFLTYFNYEAQPDKSGLPSDRFSAERPEGSISTLTIQRTEQRDSAMYRCASSPPGRGAAQYFGPGTRLLVL.

V usage is TRBV7-3 and J usage is TRBJ1-2, with TRBD1 as a possible D gene (5 bases). The CDR3 contains 14 residues. The V gene's germline CDR1 is SGHTA and CDR2 FQGTGA. Trimming took 1 base from V and 5 from J, leaving 11 bases between them. The CDR3 spells CASSLIGGNYGYTF. In nucleotides, the CDR3 is TGTGCCAGCAGCTTAATTGGGGGGAATTATGGCTACACCTTC.

The CDR3 DNA follows: TGTGCCAGCAGTGTAGCGGGAGTTACAGATACGCAGTATTTT. Encoded protein: CASSVAGVTDTQYF. J is TRBJ2-3 and V is TRBV28; TRBD2 matches at 9 bases. CDR3 size: 14 residues. After removal of 5 bases from V and 3 bases from J, the junction contained 3 bases not matched to a gene. Germline V gives CDR1 MDHEN, CDR2 SYDVKM.

The CDR3 is CASRERPTTGIHNEQFF. The CDR3 DNA follows: TGCGCCAGCAGGGAGAGACCGACAACAGGGATCCACAATGAGCAGTTCTTC. The rearrangement uses TRBV10-2 and TRBJ2-1; D might be TRBD1 (6 bases). The ends were cut back, 6 bases at V and 5 bases at J, with 23 bases in the middle. The CDR3 extends over 17 amino acids. CDR1 is WSHSY and CDR2 is SAAADI in the germline V gene.

This sequence joins TRBV28 and TRBJ2-5, with a possible D match to TRBD2 (5 bases). Trimming removed 5 bases from V and 6 bases from J, with 16 bases in between. The length of the CDR3 is 14 residues. The germline V gene encodes CDR1 MDHEN and CDR2 SYDVKM. CDR3 in DNA: TGTGCCAGCAGTAGGTTTATAGCCGGGAAGACCCAGTACTTC. This translates into CASSRFIAGKTQYF.

The gene calls are TRBV11-2 and TRBJ2-2; D remains ambiguous. V lost 2 bases, J lost 3 bases, and 7 bases lay in between. CDR3 length: 14 residues. Looked up from germline, CDR1 is SGHAT and CDR2 is FQNNGV. The CDR3 sequence: CASSLSQDTGELFF. CDR3 nucleotide sequence: TGTGCCAGCAGCTTAAGCCAGGACACCGGGGAGCTGTTTTTT.

V and J are TRBV11-3 and TRBJ1-5; 11 positions match TRBD1. The CDR3 covers 16 residues. Germline values: CDR1 SGHNT, CDR2 YENEEA. After removal of 0 bases from V and 2 bases from J, the junction contained 0 bases not matched to a gene. CDR3 sequence reads: CASSLEGQGGNQPQHF. As DNA, the CDR3 is TGTGCCAGCAGCTTAGAGGGACAGGGGGGCAATCAGCCCCAGCATTTT. Full variable domain (outside the CDR3, taken from reference TRBV11-3 and TRBJ1-5): EAGVVQSPRYKIIEKKQPVAFWCNPISGHNTLYWYLQNLGQGPELLIRYENEEAVDDSQLPKDRFSAERLKGVDSTLKIQPAELGDSAVYLCASSLEGQGGNQPQHFGDGTRLSIL.

Worth noting for this clone: Other DNA sequences from this sample encode an identical CDR3 as well. The chain links TRBV6-1 to TRBJ1-1; 7 bases map to TRBD1. Germline-derived CDR1 and CDR2 are MNHNS and SASEGT. CDR3 size: 13 residues. V was pared by 10 bases and J by 4 bases, with 9 bases of the junction left unmatched. CDR3: CATPNPGGTEAFF. CDR3 nucleotide sequence: TGTGCCACCCCTAACCCAGGGGGCACTGAAGCTTTCTTT.

V and J are TRBV11-2 and TRBJ2-2; a possible D gene is TRBD2 (5 bases). The CDR3 loop spans 15 amino acids. Trimming cost V 5 bases and J 6 bases, with 16 bases left between them. Germline V gene sequence: CDR1 SGHAT, CDR2 FQNNGV. CDR3 loop: CASSPQPGGAGELFF. CDR3 nucleotide sequence: TGTGCCAGCAGCCCCCAACCCGGAGGAGCCGGGGAGCTGTTTTTT.

This chain links TRBV30 with TRBJ1-3; 11 bases align to TRBD1. The germline CDR1 and CDR2 sequences are GTSNPN and SVGIG (reference sequence). The CDR3 covers 18 residues. The J segment lost 0 bases and the V segment lost 3 bases, leaving 10 bases of the junction unmatched. CDR3 region: CAWRGQGAIARSGNTIYF. CDR3 DNA sequence: TGTGCCTGGAGAGGACAGGGGGCCATAGCTCGCTCTGGAAACACCATATATTTT.

As concerns this clone: At one end, the junction sequence differs from germline, possibly due to a read error. The chain carries TRBV15 and TRBJ2-4; tentative D call: TRBD2 (5 bases). There are 13 residues in the CDR3. Germline V gene sequence: CDR1 LNHNV, CDR2 YYDKDF (reference sequence). CDR3 DNA: TGTGCCACCAGTAGAGCCAGGCGGGACATTCAGTACTTC. It translates to CATSRARRDIQYF.

This sequence joins TRBV5-1 and TRBJ1-1, with a weak D call TRBD1 (6 bases). Trimming shortened V by 6 bases and J by 0 bases, and 12 bases separated the two germline ends. The CDR3 sequence is 14 residues long. Germline CDR1 and CDR2: SGHRS and YFSETQ. The CDR3 region has the DNA TGCGCCAGCACCCTGACAGGAATGAACACTGAAGCTTTCTTT. It is translated as CASTLTGMNTEAFF.

The rearrangement links TRBV30 to TRBJ1-1, with D tentatively TRBD1 (6 bases). This CDR3 is built from 13 residues. The germline gives CDR1 GTSNPN, CDR2 SVGIG (reference sequence). V gave up 2 bases and J gave up 4 bases, with 11 bases separating them. The CDR3 spells CAWSPRGGTEAFF. In DNA form, the CDR3 reads TGTGCCTGGAGTCCCCGAGGGGGCACTGAAGCTTTCTTT.

This sequence joins TRBV6-4 and TRBJ2-5; D is unclear. V lost 6 bases, J lost 3 bases, and 11 bases lay in between. The CDR3 consists of 13 residues. Germline V gene lookup returns CDR1 MRHNA and CDR2 SNTAGT. Here the CDR3 DNA reads TGTGCCAGCAGCCCGTCGGCGGAAGAGACCCAGTACTTC. This gives the protein CASSPSAEETQYF.

The rearrangement links TRBV4-1 to TRBJ2-7; D call uncertain. CDR1 MGHRA and CDR2 YSYEKL come from the germline V gene. The CDR3 sequence is 13 residues long. Trimming left V 2 bases short and J 0 bases short, with 5 bases between. CDR3 DNA: TGCGCCAGCAGCCAATACAACTCCTACGAGCAGTACTTC. It yields the protein CASSQYNSYEQYF.

V is TRBV6-5 and J is TRBJ2-1; 14 bases align to TRBD2. The length of the CDR3 is 15 residues. Losses at the gene ends were 5 bases for V and 7 bases for J; bases not matched to a gene: 4. Germline V CDR1 and CDR2: MNHEY, SVGAGI. The CDR3, as DNA: TGTGCCAGCAGTGACTGGACTAGCGGGAGGAATGAGCAGTTCTTC. As protein: CASSDWTSGRNEQFF.

The chain carries TRBV5-6 and TRBJ2-1, with D hard to call. Germline V CDR1 and CDR2: SGHDT, YYEEEE. V lost 4 bases to trimming and J lost 5 bases, with 7 bases between them. The length of the CDR3 is 12 residues. The CDR3 here is CASSTANNEQFF. In nucleotides, the CDR3 is TGTGCCAGCAGCACCGCGAACAATGAGCAGTTCTTC.

This chain connects TRBV6-6 to TRBJ2-7; D gene uncertain. Germline CDR1 MNHNY, CDR2 SVGAGI (reference sequence). The CDR3 runs 14 residues. Trimming pared 3 bases from V and 2 bases from J, leaving 11 bases between. This CDR3 reads CASSYLETAYEQYF. The CDR3 coding sequence is TGTGCCAGCAGTTATTTGGAGACCGCCTACGAGCAGTACTTC.

This chain links TRBV18 with TRBJ2-3; D remains unclear. Trimming left V 3 bases short and J 4 bases short, with 8 bases between. The V gene's germline CDR1 is KGHSH and CDR2 LQKENI. The CDR3 is 13 amino acids. CDR3 bases: TGTGCCAGCTCACCCACCGCGTCAGATACGCAGTATTTT. Amino acid sequence: CASSPTASDTQYF.